Shown below are 17 T cell receptor beta chains from a single sample sequenced in a study of T-cell memory formation after mild COVID-19. In TCRdb, the 5' RACE reads were re-called with MiXCR into one record per CDR3 protein. Of 98,000 or so distinct CDR3 sequences listed, roughly a sixth were seen once; the top ten hold around 5.5%. The sample comprised PBMCs or a T cell subset sorted from them (not recorded which). These TCRs come from a man aged 18 to 30 who had mild COVID-19 (a few samples of this study predate the infection). Cell type and time point are not known.

V is TRBV6-5 and J is TRBJ2-3, with D possibly being TRBD1 (5 bases). V dropped 1 base and J dropped 7 bases, with 12 bases sitting between them. This CDR3 is built from 14 residues. Germline assignment: CDR1 MNHEY and CDR2 SVGAGI. The CDR3 DNA follows: TGTGCCAGCAGTTACTACCAGGGATGGAATACGCAGTATTTT. This gives the protein CASSYYQGWNTQYF.

The table lists this clonotype with a few counts. The chain combines TRBV2 with TRBJ1-6, with D uncertain. The CDR3 has 14 residues. V dropped 3 bases and J dropped 7 bases, with 10 bases sitting between them. From germline, CDR1 is SNHLY and CDR2 FYNNEI. The CDR3 loop reads CASSDMVRNSPLHF. CDR3 nucleotide sequence: TGTGCCAGCAGTGATATGGTTAGGAATTCACCCCTCCACTTT.

This clonotype was seen more than once but under ten times. The chain couples TRBV11-1 to TRBJ2-6; D unresolved. V lost 1 base, J lost 0 bases, and 7 bases lay in between. CDR3 length: 16 amino acids. From germline, CDR1 is SGHAT and CDR2 FQDESV (reference sequence). The CDR3, as DNA: TGTGCCAGCAGCTTAGGTCACCACTCTGGGGCCAACGTCCTGACTTTC. This encodes CASSLGHHSGANVLTF.

This clonotype was counted only a few times. V and J are TRBV18 and TRBJ1-1; D is unclear. The CDR3 loop spans 14 amino acids. The V and J ends lost 6 bases and 5 bases respectively, with 16 bases between them. Germline CDR1 KGHSH, CDR2 LQKENI. CDR3 sequence (DNA): TGTGCCAGCTCGCCAGCGGCCGGAGTGACTGAAGCTTTCTTT. It is translated as CASSPAAGVTEAFF.

The chain uses TRBV30 and TRBJ2-1, with TRBD1 as a possible D gene (7 bases). The CDR3 is made up of 14 amino acids. V dropped 3 bases and J dropped 6 bases, with 15 bases sitting between them. The V gene's germline CDR1 is GTSNPN and CDR2 SVGIG (reference sequence). CDR3 loop: CAWSGTVAVNEQFF. The CDR3 region has the DNA TGTGCCTGGAGCGGGACAGTAGCGGTCAATGAGCAGTTCTTC.

The J gene is TRBJ1-1, the V gene TRBV4-3; 8 nucleotides line up with TRBD1. V dropped 2 bases and J dropped 5; count of bases not matched to a gene: 4. CDR3 size: 14 residues. Germline CDR1 reads LGHNA; CDR2 reads YSLEER. DNA for the CDR3: TGCGCCAGCAGCCAATTACAGGGGGGGACTGAAGCTTTCTTT. Protein product: CASSQLQGGTEAFF.

V usage is TRBV5-1 and J usage is TRBJ2-3, with unresolved D. The CDR3 is 15 amino acids. Germline values: CDR1 SGHRS, CDR2 YFSETQ. The V end lost 0 bases, the J end lost 2 bases, and 10 bases lay between the germline ends. In nucleotides, the CDR3 is TGCGCCAGCAGCTTGGCTCCAGGAGCCACAGATACGCAGTATTTT. Translation gives CASSLAPGATDTQYF.

This clonotype was observed a few times. The rearrangement joins TRBV4-3 to TRBJ1-2, with D tentatively TRBD1 (5 bases). The germline gives CDR1 LGHNA, CDR2 YSLEER. V lost 0 bases and J lost 8, with 13 bases in between. This CDR3 contains 14 residues. The CDR3 coding sequence is TGCGCCAGCAGCCAAGAATGGGGGAGGAGCGGCTACACCTTC. Translation: CASSQEWGRSGYTF.

This clonotype turned up a few times. J is TRBJ2-6 and V is TRBV27; possibly TRBD1 for D (6 bases). The CDR3 consists of 18 residues. Between the trimmed V and J ends, which lost 6 bases and 0 bases, there was a span of 18 bases. Germline V lookup: CDR1 MNHEY, CDR2 SMNVEV (reference sequence). The CDR3 DNA follows: TGTGCCAGCAGCCCTCTTCGGACAGTAAGCTCTGGGGCCAACGTCCTGACTTTC. It encodes CASSPLRTVSSGANVLTF.

This chain joins TRBV4-3 and TRBJ2-3; D is ambiguous. Trimming took off 0 bases at V and 8 bases at J, with 12 bases between the two ends. From germline, CDR1 is LGHNA and CDR2 YSLEER. The CDR3 spans 14 residues. The CDR3 is CASSQDLPSVTQYF. CDR3 nucleotide sequence: TGCGCCAGCAGCCAAGATCTGCCGTCCGTTACGCAGTATTTT.

This chain joins TRBV27 and TRBJ2-3; 11 bases are shared with TRBD1. This CDR3 comprises 17 residues. Germline V gene sequence: CDR1 MNHEY, CDR2 SMNVEV (reference sequence). The J segment lost 0 bases and the V segment lost 3 bases, leaving 5 bases of the junction unmatched. CDR3 sequence reads: CASSFSGTGGSTDTQYF. Written as DNA, the CDR3 is TGTGCCAGCAGTTTTTCCGGGACAGGGGGTAGCACAGATACGCAGTATTTT.

This clonotype was counted only a few times. The chain links TRBV20-1 to TRBJ2-5, with 9 bases aligning to TRBD2. V shed 5 bases and J 5 bases; nucleotides not matched to a gene: 6. The CDR3 has 13 amino acids. Germline V lookup: CDR1 DFQATT, CDR2 SNEGSKA (reference sequence). The CDR3 nucleotides are TGCAGTGCTCCCGGGACTAGCTTTGAGACCCAGTACTTC. This encodes CSAPGTSFETQYF.

This chain joins TRBV5-1 and TRBJ1-6; D call uncertain. CDR3 length: 14 amino acids. Germline CDR1 SGHRS, CDR2 YFSETQ. V was shortened by 0 bases and J by 9 bases, with 10 bases between the two germline ends. DNA for the CDR3: TGCGCCAGCAGCTTGGGGACGACCGGTTCACCCCTCCACTTT. Its protein is CASSLGTTGSPLHF.

The chain joins TRBV5-1 to TRBJ2-3; maybe TRBD1 (6 bases). The germline V and J ends were trimmed by 3 bases and 6 bases, with 14 bases remaining between them. This CDR3 is built from 14 residues. The V gene's germline CDR1 is SGHRS and CDR2 YFSETQ. In DNA form, the CDR3 reads TGCGCCAGCAGCTCACAGGGCCCTCCGGATACGCAGTATTTT. Residues: CASSSQGPPDTQYF. Using reference TRBV5-1 and TRBJ2-3 for the parts outside the CDR3, the full variable domain is KAGVTQTPRYLIKTRGQQVTLSCSPISGHRSVSWYQQTPGQGLQFLFEYFSETQRNKGNFPGRFSGRQFSNSRSEMNVSTLELGDSALYLCASSSQGPPDTQYFGPGTRLTVL.

This rearrangement joins TRBV20-1 to TRBJ1-6; D gene ambiguous. The CDR3 is 12 amino acids. Trimming removed 0 bases at V and 7 bases at J, with 4 bases between. The germline V gene has CDR1 DFQATT and CDR2 SNEGSKA (reference sequence). CDR3: CSAREANSPLHF. CDR3 coding DNA: TGCAGTGCTAGAGAGGCCAATTCACCCCTCCACTTT.

The V and J genes are TRBV12-3 or TRBV12-4 and TRBJ2-1, with TRBD2 matching 13 bases. The CDR3 has 17 residues. After removal of 7 bases from V and 6 bases from J, the junction contained 12 bases not matched to a gene. The CDR3 here is CASKGLAGRPHGNEQFF. CDR3 in DNA: TGTGCCAGCAAGGGACTAGCGGGGAGACCCCATGGCAATGAGCAGTTCTTC.

This clonotype was counted between two and nine times. This CDR3 is CASSLAGRETQYF. DNA of the CDR3: TGTGCCAGCAGCTTAGCTGGGAGAGAGACCCAGTACTTC. The rearrangement uses TRBV7-2 and TRBJ2-5; tentatively, D is TRBD2 (5 bases). Looked up from germline, CDR1 is SGHTA and CDR2 is FQGNSA. V was shortened by 0 bases and J by 4 bases, with 6 bases between the two germline ends. The CDR3 is 13 amino acids.